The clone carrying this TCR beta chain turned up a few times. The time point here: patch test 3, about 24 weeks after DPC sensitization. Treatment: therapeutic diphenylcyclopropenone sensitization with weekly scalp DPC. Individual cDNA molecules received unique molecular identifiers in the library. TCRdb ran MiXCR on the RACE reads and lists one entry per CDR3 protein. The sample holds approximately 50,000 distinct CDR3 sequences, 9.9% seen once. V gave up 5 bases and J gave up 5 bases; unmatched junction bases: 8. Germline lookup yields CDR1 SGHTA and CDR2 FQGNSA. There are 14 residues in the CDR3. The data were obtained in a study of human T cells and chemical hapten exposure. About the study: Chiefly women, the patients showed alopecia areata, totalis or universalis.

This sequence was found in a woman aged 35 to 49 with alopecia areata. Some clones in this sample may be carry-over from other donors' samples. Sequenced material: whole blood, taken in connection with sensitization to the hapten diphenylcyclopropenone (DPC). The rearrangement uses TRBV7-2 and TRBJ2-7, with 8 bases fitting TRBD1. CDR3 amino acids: CASSRTGTSHEQYF. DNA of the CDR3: TGTGCCAGCAGCCGGACAGGGACCAGTCACGAGCAGTACTTC. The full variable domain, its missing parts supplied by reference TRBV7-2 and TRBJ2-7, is GAGVSQSPSNKVTEKGKDVELRCDPISGHTALYWYRQSLGQGLEFLIYFQGNSAPDKSGLPSDRFSAERTGGSVSTLTIQRTQQEDSAVYLCASSRTGTSHEQYFGPGTRLTVT.